One sample yielded the 3 T cell receptor beta chains listed below, sequenced in a study of Ad26.COV2.S vaccination and SARS-CoV-2 variants. Treatment meaning: some 20 received Ad26.COV2.S at low or high dose, single or two shots; a few received placebo; per-sample allocation not given. Day 63 after the first vaccine or placebo injection was the time point for sampling. Only in-frame clones appear in the TCRdb table, and some are missing; sequencing was by immunoSEQ multiplex PCR. Of about 400,000 clones detected, 89% appear once; the ten largest clones hold around 1.8%. The source was peripheral blood, collected in a trial of Ad26.COV2.S vaccine versus placebo. These receptor sequences come from a person between 18 and 65 years old who received the Ad26.COV2.S COVID-19 vaccine or a placebo.

The J gene is TRBJ2-1, the V gene TRBV5-1; 8 bases map to TRBD1. V gave up 3 bases and J gave up 6 bases; unmatched junction bases: 2. Germline V gene lookup returns CDR1 SGHRS and CDR2 YFSETQ. This CDR3 spans 13 amino acids. The CDR3 nucleotides read TGCGCCAGCAGCTCGGGACAGGCCAATGAGCAGTTCTTC. This translates into CASSSGQANEQFF.

The CDR3 here is CASSLPSTGLAGVGELFF. CDR3 coding DNA: TGTGCCAGCAGTTTACCTTCTACAGGACTAGCGGGAGTCGGGGAGCTGTTTTTT. The rearrangement uses TRBV27 and TRBJ2-2; 13 nucleotides agree with TRBD2. This CDR3 spans 18 amino acids. J gave up 7 bases and V 2 bases, and 10 bases lay outside the gene matches. Germline lookup yields CDR1 MNHEY and CDR2 SMNVEV (reference sequence).

The chain employs TRBV25-1 and TRBJ2-1; possible D gene TRBD2, 6 bases. This CDR3 contains 15 residues. V lost 4 bases and J lost 1, with 11 bases in between. Germline lookup yields CDR1 MGHDK and CDR2 SYGVNS. CDR3: CASSGRGRSYNEQFF. Here the CDR3 DNA reads TGTGCCAGCAGTGGGCGAGGGAGGTCCTACAATGAGCAGTTCTTC.